Listed below are T cell receptor beta chains from one sample, sequenced in a study of patients and donors after allogeneic stem cell transplantation. One entry per CDR3 protein, called by TCRdb with MiXCR from the RT-PCR reads. Among 900,000 to 1,000,000 distinct CDR3 sequences listed, approximately 19% were seen once. The sequenced material came from blood, either unsorted or a sorted T cell fraction (not recorded which). These receptors all come from a human donor who was either an allogeneic HSCT recipient or a stem cell or donor lymphocyte infusion donor (not recorded which). It is not recorded whose cells these are; they may come from a transplant donor. Both conserved end residues are part of each CDR3. D genes are given only for firm matches. Clone size, where shown, is once, few, many, or a class for clones that have expanded.

d_gene: -; abundance: -; v_gene: TRBV2; j_gene: TRBJ1-2; CDR3nt: TGTGCCAGCAGTGAACAGAGGCAGAGCTATGGCTACACCTTC; CDR3aa: CASSEQRQSYGYTF
d_gene: -; abundance: few; v_gene: TRBV20-1; j_gene: TRBJ1-6; CDR3nt: TGCAGTGCTGCCCCCGGGGGGAGCTATAATTCACCCCTCCACTTT; CDR3aa: CSAAPGGSYNSPLHF
d_gene: -; abundance: few; v_gene: TRBV20-1; j_gene: TRBJ2-3; CDR3nt: TGCAGTGCTAGTTTCGACGCTGCAGATACGCAGTATTTT; CDR3aa: CSASFDAADTQYF
d_gene: TRBD2; abundance: few; v_gene: TRBV10-3; j_gene: TRBJ2-3; CDR3nt: TGTGCCATCAGTGGGACTAGCGGACCCACAGATACGCAGTATTTT; CDR3aa: CAISGTSGPTDTQYF
d_gene: -; abundance: -; v_gene: TRBV5-1; j_gene: TRBJ2-7; CDR3nt: TGCGCCAGCAGCTTGACGCCAGGGGTTACCTACGAGCAGTACTTC; CDR3aa: CASSLTPGVTYEQYF
d_gene: -; abundance: -; v_gene: TRBV2; j_gene: TRBJ2-3; CDR3nt: TGTGCCAGCAGCCCCGGGGGTTCGGCAGATACGCAGTATTTT; CDR3aa: CASSPGGSADTQYF
d_gene: TRBD1; abundance: few; v_gene: TRBV4-2; j_gene: TRBJ2-7; CDR3nt: TGTGCCAGCAGCCGCGTCCGGGACAGGGGAAGCGAGCAGTACTTC; CDR3aa: CASSRVRDRGSEQYF
d_gene: -; abundance: once; v_gene: TRBV20-1; j_gene: TRBJ2-3; CDR3nt: TGCAGTGCCCCGGCCGCAGATACGCAGTATTTT; CDR3aa: CSAPAADTQYF
d_gene: -; abundance: few; v_gene: TRBV12-3/TRBV12-4; j_gene: TRBJ2-7; CDR3nt: TGTGCCAGCAGTTCGGACTACGTATACGAGCAGTACTTC; CDR3aa: CASSSDYVYEQYF
d_gene: -; abundance: few; v_gene: TRBV7-9; j_gene: TRBJ1-2; CDR3nt: TGTGCCAGCAGCGCCCCCGGGGGTAACTATGGCTACACCTTC; CDR3aa: CASSAPGGNYGYTF
d_gene: -; abundance: few; v_gene: TRBV10-3; j_gene: TRBJ2-3; CDR3nt: TGTGCCATCAGATCGGGACCCACCCCTTCAGATACGCAGTATTTT; CDR3aa: CAIRSGPTPSDTQYF
d_gene: -; abundance: -; v_gene: TRBV5-1; j_gene: TRBJ2-5; CDR3nt: TGCGCCAGCAGTACAGGGAGCCGAGGCAAAGAGACCCAGTACTTC; CDR3aa: CASSTGSRGKETQYF
d_gene: -; abundance: few; v_gene: TRBV20-1; j_gene: TRBJ1-4; CDR3nt: TGCAGTGCTAGAGTTGGGGGGCGGACAAATGAAAAACTGTTTTTT; CDR3aa: CSARVGGRTNEKLFF
d_gene: TRBD1; abundance: -; v_gene: TRBV9; j_gene: TRBJ2-3; CDR3nt: TGTGCCAGCAGCGTAGGGGAGGGACAGGGAGCAGATACGCAGTATTTT; CDR3aa: CASSVGEGQGADTQYF
d_gene: -; abundance: -; v_gene: TRBV7-9; j_gene: TRBJ1-3; CDR3nt: TGTGCCAGCAGCCCCAAGACAGACTTAAACACCATATATTTT; CDR3aa: CASSPKTDLNTIYF
d_gene: TRBD2; abundance: few; v_gene: TRBV2; j_gene: TRBJ2-3; CDR3nt: TGTGCCAGTTTGAGCGGGAGGGTAGATACGCAGTATTTT; CDR3aa: CASLSGRVDTQYF
d_gene: -; abundance: -; v_gene: TRBV20-1; j_gene: TRBJ2-7; CDR3nt: TGCAGTGCTAGAGCTGTTGGCAGGTCCTACGAGCAGTACTTC; CDR3aa: CSARAVGRSYEQYF
d_gene: -; abundance: -; v_gene: TRBV4-2; j_gene: TRBJ2-3; CDR3nt: TGTGCCAGCAGCCAAGTTGAGCAGGTCACAGATACGCAGTATTTT; CDR3aa: CASSQVEQVTDTQYF
d_gene: TRBD1; abundance: few; v_gene: TRBV18; j_gene: TRBJ1-2; CDR3nt: TGTGCCAGCTCACCAGCATCACAGGGGATTTATGGCTACACCTTC; CDR3aa: CASSPASQGIYGYTF
d_gene: TRBD2; abundance: -; v_gene: TRBV20-1; j_gene: TRBJ2-1; CDR3nt: TGCAGTGCGGGACATAGCGGGAGCGTTTACAATGAGCAGTTCTTC; CDR3aa: CSAGHSGSVYNEQFF
d_gene: -; abundance: few; v_gene: TRBV11-2; j_gene: TRBJ2-7; CDR3nt: TGTGCCAGCAGCTTATATGGGAGGGACACTCTCTTAGACTCCTACGAGCAGTACTTC; CDR3aa: CASSLYGRDTLLDSYEQYF
d_gene: -; abundance: few; v_gene: TRBV24-1; j_gene: TRBJ2-4; CDR3nt: TGTGGGGACGGGGCCAAAAACATTCAGTACTTC; CDR3aa: CGDGAKNIQYF
d_gene: TRBD2; abundance: -; v_gene: TRBV4-3; j_gene: TRBJ2-2; CDR3nt: TGCGCCAGCAGCCTAAGACTAGCGGGGGGCACCGGGGAGCTGTTTTTT; CDR3aa: CASSLRLAGGTGELFF
d_gene: TRBD1; abundance: -; v_gene: TRBV27; j_gene: TRBJ2-1; CDR3nt: TGTGCCAGCAGTTTTACGACAGGGGGCCCCTACAATGAGCAGTTCTTC; CDR3aa: CASSFTTGGPYNEQFF
d_gene: TRBD2; abundance: few; v_gene: TRBV5-1; j_gene: TRBJ2-4; CDR3nt: TGCGCCAGCAGCTATGAAGGAGCGGGAGGGGGAAACATTCAGTACTTC; CDR3aa: CASSYEGAGGGNIQYF
d_gene: -; abundance: once; v_gene: TRBV5-1; j_gene: TRBJ2-2; CDR3nt: TGCGCCAGCAGCTTGGTAGGGAAAACCGGGGAGCTGTTTTTT; CDR3aa: CASSLVGKTGELFF
d_gene: -; abundance: few; v_gene: TRBV12-3/TRBV12-4; j_gene: TRBJ1-5; CDR3nt: TGTGCCAGCAGCCCTAGACTGGGGGGTAGCAATCAGCCCCAGCATTTT; CDR3aa: CASSPRLGGSNQPQHF
d_gene: -; abundance: -; v_gene: TRBV18; j_gene: TRBJ1-1; CDR3nt: TGTGCCAGCTCAAGGGACGGTGAAGCTTTCTTT; CDR3aa: CASSRDGEAFF
d_gene: -; abundance: few; v_gene: TRBV5-1; j_gene: TRBJ2-3; CDR3nt: TGCGCCAGCAGCCCGGCACGTAGCGGAGGAGCAGATACGCAGTATTTT; CDR3aa: CASSPARSGGADTQYF
d_gene: TRBD1; abundance: few; v_gene: TRBV6-1; j_gene: TRBJ1-1; CDR3nt: TGTGCCAGCAGCCCCCCCGACAGGGCGGCTGAAGCTTTCTTT; CDR3aa: CASSPPDRAAEAFF
d_gene: TRBD2; abundance: -; v_gene: TRBV12-3/TRBV12-4; j_gene: TRBJ2-1; CDR3nt: TGTGCCAGCAGGAGGACTAGCGGGGGGACCGGGCAGTTCTTC; CDR3aa: CASRRTSGGTGQFF
d_gene: -; abundance: -; v_gene: TRBV30; j_gene: TRBJ2-7; CDR3nt: TGTGCCGGGGCCCCGTCAGGAGCCTACGAGCAGTACTTC; CDR3aa: CAGAPSGAYEQYF
d_gene: TRBD2; abundance: -; v_gene: TRBV24-1; j_gene: TRBJ2-1; CDR3nt: TGTGCCACCAGTGAAGTCGGGACTAGCGGGTTGTACAATGAGCAGTTCTTC; CDR3aa: CATSEVGTSGLYNEQFF
d_gene: -; abundance: -; v_gene: TRBV6-1; j_gene: TRBJ2-7; CDR3nt: TGTGCCAGCAGTGACGAGGTCCCCCACGAGCAGTACTTC; CDR3aa: CASSDEVPHEQYF
d_gene: TRBD2; abundance: -; v_gene: TRBV5-1; j_gene: TRBJ2-3; CDR3nt: TGCGCCAGCAGCCAGACTAGCGGGAGTAGGGATACGCAGTATTTT; CDR3aa: CASSQTSGSRDTQYF
d_gene: -; abundance: few; v_gene: TRBV24-1; j_gene: TRBJ1-1; CDR3nt: TGTGCCACCAGTGACCAGGGACGGGAAGCTTTCTTT; CDR3aa: CATSDQGREAFF
d_gene: TRBD1; abundance: -; v_gene: TRBV6-4; j_gene: TRBJ1-5; CDR3nt: TGTGCCAGCAGTGACTGGGTTAGGGGACAGGGGAGGGTCTATCAGCCCCAGCATTTT; CDR3aa: CASSDWVRGQGRVYQPQHF
d_gene: -; abundance: few; v_gene: TRBV12-3/TRBV12-4; j_gene: TRBJ2-2; CDR3nt: TGTGCCAGCAGCCCGCTCGGGCAGAACACCGGGGAGCTGTTTTTT; CDR3aa: CASSPLGQNTGELFF
d_gene: -; abundance: few; v_gene: TRBV2; j_gene: TRBJ1-1; CDR3nt: TGTGCCAGCAGTACCCCCGGCCCCATGAACACTGAAGCTTTCTTT; CDR3aa: CASSTPGPMNTEAFF
d_gene: TRBD1; abundance: few; v_gene: TRBV14; j_gene: TRBJ1-1; CDR3nt: TGTGCCAGCAGCCCCTTGACAGGGTCAAACACTGAAGCTTTCTTT; CDR3aa: CASSPLTGSNTEAFF
d_gene: -; abundance: few; v_gene: TRBV6-2/TRBV6-3; j_gene: TRBJ2-7; CDR3nt: TGTGCCAGCAGTTACCATACCCCGGCTAGCGCCGAGCAGTACTTC; CDR3aa: CASSYHTPASAEQYF
d_gene: -; abundance: -; v_gene: TRBV3-1; j_gene: TRBJ2-7; CDR3nt: TGTGCCAGCAGCCAAGTCGAGCAGTACTTC; CDR3aa: CASSQVEQYF
d_gene: -; abundance: few; v_gene: TRBV9; j_gene: TRBJ1-6; CDR3nt: TGTGCCAGCAGCCAAGGACAGCTTGATTCACCCCTCCACTTT; CDR3aa: CASSQGQLDSPLHF
d_gene: -; abundance: few; v_gene: TRBV2; j_gene: TRBJ1-6; CDR3nt: TGTGCCAGCAGTCCCCAGGGTACCATGGGTTCACCCCTCCACTTT; CDR3aa: CASSPQGTMGSPLHF
d_gene: TRBD2; abundance: few; v_gene: TRBV12-3/TRBV12-4; j_gene: TRBJ2-1; CDR3nt: TGTGCCAGCACCTCGGGACTAGCGGGAGGGCCTCCCTCCTACAATGAGCAGTTCTTC; CDR3aa: CASTSGLAGGPPSYNEQFF
d_gene: -; abundance: few; v_gene: TRBV12-3/TRBV12-4; j_gene: TRBJ1-1; CDR3nt: TGTGCCAGCATCTTGGCAGGTTCGAACACTGAAGCTTTCTTT; CDR3aa: CASILAGSNTEAFF
d_gene: -; abundance: few; v_gene: TRBV5-1; j_gene: TRBJ1-2; CDR3nt: TGCGCCAGCAGCGTTGGGAAGGGCGGCTATGGCTACACCTTC; CDR3aa: CASSVGKGGYGYTF
d_gene: -; abundance: -; v_gene: TRBV20-1; j_gene: TRBJ2-3; CDR3nt: TGCAGTGCTAGAGATCTGGGCTTTCCTACGCAGTATTTT; CDR3aa: CSARDLGFPTQYF
d_gene: -; abundance: many; v_gene: TRBV10-3; j_gene: TRBJ1-1; CDR3nt: TGTGCCATCAGTGAGTCGGACCAGATTATATCTTTCTTT; CDR3aa: CAISESDQIISFF
d_gene: -; abundance: few; v_gene: TRBV4-1; j_gene: TRBJ2-1; CDR3nt: TGCGCCAGCAGCCCCGCGCCAGGGTACTACAATGAGCAGTTCTTC; CDR3aa: CASSPAPGYYNEQFF
d_gene: TRBD2; abundance: -; v_gene: TRBV12-3/TRBV12-4; j_gene: TRBJ2-3; CDR3nt: TGTGCCAGCACGACGTGGGGGGGGGCAGATACGCAGTATTTT; CDR3aa: CASTTWGGADTQYF
d_gene: TRBD1; abundance: -; v_gene: TRBV12-3/TRBV12-4; j_gene: TRBJ2-7; CDR3nt: TGTGCCAGCAGGCCCGGGACAGGCCTGGGGCAGTACTTC; CDR3aa: CASRPGTGLGQYF
d_gene: -; abundance: -; v_gene: TRBV7-2; j_gene: TRBJ1-5; CDR3nt: TGTGCCAGCAGCTTAGCCGGGGAGAGGCCCCAGCATTTT; CDR3aa: CASSLAGERPQHF
d_gene: -; abundance: -; v_gene: TRBV27; j_gene: TRBJ2-7; CDR3nt: TGTGCCAGCAGTTTCACCGGCGGCCACTCCTACGAGCAGTACTTC; CDR3aa: CASSFTGGHSYEQYF
d_gene: -; abundance: -; v_gene: TRBV2; j_gene: TRBJ2-7; CDR3nt: TGTGCCAGCAAGGGGAGGAATTCCGAGCAGTACTTC; CDR3aa: CASKGRNSEQYF
d_gene: TRBD2; abundance: few; v_gene: TRBV12-3/TRBV12-4; j_gene: TRBJ2-7; CDR3nt: TGTGCCAGCAGTTGGGGACTAGGCGGCTCCTACGAGCAGTACTTC; CDR3aa: CASSWGLGGSYEQYF